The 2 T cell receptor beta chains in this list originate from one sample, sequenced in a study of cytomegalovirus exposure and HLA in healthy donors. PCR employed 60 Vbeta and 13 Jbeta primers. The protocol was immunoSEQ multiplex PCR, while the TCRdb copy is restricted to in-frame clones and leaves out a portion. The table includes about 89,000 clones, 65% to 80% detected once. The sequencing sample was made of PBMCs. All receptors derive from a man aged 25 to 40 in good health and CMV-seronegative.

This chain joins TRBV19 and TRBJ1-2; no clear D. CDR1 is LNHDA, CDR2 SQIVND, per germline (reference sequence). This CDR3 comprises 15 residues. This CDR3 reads CVSQPGTHYNYGYTF. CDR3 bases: TGTGTTTCGCAGCCCGGAACCCACTATAACTATGGCTACACCTTC.

CDR3: CASSQDYVTQYF. The CDR3 DNA reads TGTGCCAGCAGCCAAGATTATGTGACCCAGTACTTC. The rearrangement links TRBV4-2 to TRBJ2-5; no reliable D call. The CDR3 spans 12 residues. CDR1 and CDR2 (germline): LGHNA, YNFKEQ. The V and J ends lost 0 bases and 7 bases respectively, with 6 bases between them.